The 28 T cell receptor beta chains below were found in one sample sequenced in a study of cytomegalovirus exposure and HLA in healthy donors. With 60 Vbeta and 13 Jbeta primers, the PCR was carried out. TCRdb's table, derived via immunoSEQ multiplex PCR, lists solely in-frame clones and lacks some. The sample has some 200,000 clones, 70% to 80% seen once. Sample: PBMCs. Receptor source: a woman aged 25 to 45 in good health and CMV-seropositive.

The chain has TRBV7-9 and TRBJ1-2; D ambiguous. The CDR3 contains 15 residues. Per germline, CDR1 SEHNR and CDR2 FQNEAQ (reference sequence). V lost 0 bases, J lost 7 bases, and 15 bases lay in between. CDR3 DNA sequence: TGTGCCAGCAGCTTAGCGCACGAGGTAGGAGGTGGCTACACCTTC. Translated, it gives CASSLAHEVGGGYTF. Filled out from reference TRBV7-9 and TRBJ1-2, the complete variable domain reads DTGVSQNPRHKITKRGQNVTFRCDPISEHNRLYWYRQTLGQGPEFLTYFQNEAQLEKSRLLSDRFSAERPKGSFSTLEIQRTEQGDSAMYLCASSLAHEVGGGYTFGSGTRLTVV.

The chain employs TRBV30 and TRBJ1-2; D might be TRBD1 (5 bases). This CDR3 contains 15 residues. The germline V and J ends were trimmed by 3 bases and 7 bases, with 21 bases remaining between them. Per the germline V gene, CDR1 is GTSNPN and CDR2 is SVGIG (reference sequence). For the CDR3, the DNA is TGTGCCTGGAGCCGCTTGAGCCCGGGGGACTTTGGCTACACCTTC. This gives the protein CAWSRLSPGDFGYTF.

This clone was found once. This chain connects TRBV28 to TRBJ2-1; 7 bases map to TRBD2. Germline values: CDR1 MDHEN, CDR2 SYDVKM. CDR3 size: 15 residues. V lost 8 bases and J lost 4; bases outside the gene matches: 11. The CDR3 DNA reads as TGTGCCAGCTCCCCGGGGAGCGGGGAATACAATGAGCAGTTCTTC. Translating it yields CASSPGSGEYNEQFF. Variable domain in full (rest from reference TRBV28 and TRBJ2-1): DVKVTQSSRYLVKRTGEKVFLECVQDMDHENMFWYRQDPGLGLRLIYFSYDVKMKEKGDIPEGYSVSREKKERFSLILESASTNQTSMYLCASSPGSGEYNEQFFGPGTRLTVL.

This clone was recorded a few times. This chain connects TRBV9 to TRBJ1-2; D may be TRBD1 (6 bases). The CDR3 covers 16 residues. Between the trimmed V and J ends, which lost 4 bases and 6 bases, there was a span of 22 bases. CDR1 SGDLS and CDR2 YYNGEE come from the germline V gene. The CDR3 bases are TGTGCCAGCAGCATACTCCCCTCCGGGACACCAGATGGCTACACCTTC. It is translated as CASSILPSGTPDGYTF.

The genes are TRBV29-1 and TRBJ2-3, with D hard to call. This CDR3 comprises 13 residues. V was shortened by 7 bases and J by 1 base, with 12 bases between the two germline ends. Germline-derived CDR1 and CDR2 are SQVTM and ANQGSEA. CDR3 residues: CSADSGGTDTQYF. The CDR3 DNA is TGCAGCGCAGACTCTGGAGGCACAGATACGCAGTATTTT.

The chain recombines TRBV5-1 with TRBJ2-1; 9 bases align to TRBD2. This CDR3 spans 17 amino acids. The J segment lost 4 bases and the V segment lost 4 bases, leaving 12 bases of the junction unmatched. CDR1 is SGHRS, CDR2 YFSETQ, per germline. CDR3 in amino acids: CASSSMGLAGNYNEQFF. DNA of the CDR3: TGCGCCAGCAGCAGTATGGGGCTAGCGGGAAATTACAATGAGCAGTTCTTC.

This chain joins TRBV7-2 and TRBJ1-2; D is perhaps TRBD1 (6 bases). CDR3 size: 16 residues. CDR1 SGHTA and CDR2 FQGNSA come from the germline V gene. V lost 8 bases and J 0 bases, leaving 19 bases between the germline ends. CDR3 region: CASLLRMDSSNYGYTF. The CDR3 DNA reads TGTGCCAGCCTTCTCCGGATGGACAGTTCTAACTATGGCTACACCTTC.

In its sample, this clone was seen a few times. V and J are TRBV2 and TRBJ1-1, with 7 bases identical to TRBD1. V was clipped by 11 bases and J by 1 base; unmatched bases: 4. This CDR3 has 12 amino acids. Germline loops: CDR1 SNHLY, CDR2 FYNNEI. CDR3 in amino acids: CAGRTGNTEAFF. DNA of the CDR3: TGTGCCGGGAGGACAGGGAACACTGAAGCTTTCTTT. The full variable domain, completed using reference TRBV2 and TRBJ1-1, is EPEVTQTPSHQVTQMGQEVILRCVPISNHLYFYWYRQILGQKVEFLVSFYNNEISEKSEIFDDQFSVERPDGSNFTLKIRSTKLEDSAMYFCAGRTGNTEAFFGQGTRLTVV.

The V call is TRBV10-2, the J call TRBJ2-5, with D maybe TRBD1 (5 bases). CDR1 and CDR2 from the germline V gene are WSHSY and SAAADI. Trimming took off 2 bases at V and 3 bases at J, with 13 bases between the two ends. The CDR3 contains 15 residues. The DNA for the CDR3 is TGCGCCAGCAGTGAGCCAGGGCAGCCTGAAGAGACCCAGTACTTC. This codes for CASSEPGQPEETQYF.

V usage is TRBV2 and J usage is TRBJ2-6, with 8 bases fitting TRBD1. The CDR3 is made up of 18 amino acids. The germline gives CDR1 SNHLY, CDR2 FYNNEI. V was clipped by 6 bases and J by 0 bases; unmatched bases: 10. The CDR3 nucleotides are TGTGCCAGCAGGATCCAAGGGACAGGATTCTCTGGGGCCAACGTCCTGACTTTC. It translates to CASRIQGTGFSGANVLTF.

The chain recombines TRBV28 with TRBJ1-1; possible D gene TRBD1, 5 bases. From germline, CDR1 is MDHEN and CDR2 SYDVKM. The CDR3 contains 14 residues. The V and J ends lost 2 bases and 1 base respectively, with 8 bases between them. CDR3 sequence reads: CASSLGGENTEAFF. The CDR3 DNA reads TGTGCCAGCAGTTTAGGGGGGGAGAACACTGAAGCTTTCTTT.

CDR3 region: CASSSSQDFAGQETQYF. The CDR3 nucleotides are TGCGCCAGCAGCTCCTCCCAGGATTTTGCGGGTCAAGAGACCCAGTACTTC. The V and J genes are TRBV5-1 and TRBJ2-5, with D possibly matching TRBD2 (5 bases). Germline assignment: CDR1 SGHRS and CDR2 YFSETQ. CDR3 size: 17 residues. Trimming removed 3 bases at V and 2 bases at J, with 20 bases between.

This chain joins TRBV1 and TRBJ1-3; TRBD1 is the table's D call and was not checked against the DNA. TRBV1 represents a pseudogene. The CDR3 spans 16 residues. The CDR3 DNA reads TGCACCAGCAGTTTCCGGGACAGGGTACCTGGAAACACCATATATTTT. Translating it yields CTSSFRDRVPGNTIYF.

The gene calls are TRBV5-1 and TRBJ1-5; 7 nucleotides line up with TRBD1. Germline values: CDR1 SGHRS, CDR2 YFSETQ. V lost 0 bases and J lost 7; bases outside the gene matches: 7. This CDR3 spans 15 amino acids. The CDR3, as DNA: TGCGCCAGCAGCTTGGGGGACAGCAGAAACCAGCCCCAGCATTTT. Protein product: CASSLGDSRNQPQHF.

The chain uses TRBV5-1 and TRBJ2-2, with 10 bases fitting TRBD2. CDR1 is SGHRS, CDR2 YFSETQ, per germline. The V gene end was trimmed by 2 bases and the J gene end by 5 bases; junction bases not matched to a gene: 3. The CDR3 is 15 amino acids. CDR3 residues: CASSFGSGGTGELFF. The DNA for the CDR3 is TGCGCCAGCAGCTTTGGTAGCGGGGGGACCGGGGAGCTGTTTTTT.

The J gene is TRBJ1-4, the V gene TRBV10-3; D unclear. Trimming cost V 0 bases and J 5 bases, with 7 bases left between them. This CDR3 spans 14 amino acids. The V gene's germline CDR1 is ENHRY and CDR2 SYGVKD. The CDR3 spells CAISESLGNEKLFF. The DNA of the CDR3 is TGTGCCATCAGTGAGTCTCTCGGGAATGAAAAACTGTTTTTT.

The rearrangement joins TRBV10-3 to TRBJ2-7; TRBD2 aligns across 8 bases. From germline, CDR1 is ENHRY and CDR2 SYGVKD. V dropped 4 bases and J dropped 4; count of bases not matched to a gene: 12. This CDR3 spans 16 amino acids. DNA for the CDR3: TGTGCCATCAGTGGCCCCTCCGGGGGGGAGCTTTACGAGCAGTACTTC. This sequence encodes CAISGPSGGELYEQYF.

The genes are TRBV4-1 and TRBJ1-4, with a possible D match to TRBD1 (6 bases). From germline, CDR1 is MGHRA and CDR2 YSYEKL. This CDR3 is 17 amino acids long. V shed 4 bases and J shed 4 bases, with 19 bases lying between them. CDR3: CASSLEPDRPNNEKLFF. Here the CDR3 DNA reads TGCGCCAGCAGCCTCGAACCGGACAGACCAAATAATGAAAAACTGTTTTTT.

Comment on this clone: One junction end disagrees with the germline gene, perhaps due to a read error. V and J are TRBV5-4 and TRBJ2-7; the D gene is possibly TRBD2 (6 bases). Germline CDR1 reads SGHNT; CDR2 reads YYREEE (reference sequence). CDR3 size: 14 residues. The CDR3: CASSLRGGTFEQCF. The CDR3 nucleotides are TGTGCCAGCAGCCTAAGGGGCGGGACCTTCGAGCAGTGCTTC.

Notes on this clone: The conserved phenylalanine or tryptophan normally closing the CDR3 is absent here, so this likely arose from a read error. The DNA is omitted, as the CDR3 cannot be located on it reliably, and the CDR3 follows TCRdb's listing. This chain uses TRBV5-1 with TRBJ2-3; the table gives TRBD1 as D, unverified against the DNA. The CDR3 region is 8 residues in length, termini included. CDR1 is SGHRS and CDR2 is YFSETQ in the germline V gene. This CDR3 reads CASSSSES.

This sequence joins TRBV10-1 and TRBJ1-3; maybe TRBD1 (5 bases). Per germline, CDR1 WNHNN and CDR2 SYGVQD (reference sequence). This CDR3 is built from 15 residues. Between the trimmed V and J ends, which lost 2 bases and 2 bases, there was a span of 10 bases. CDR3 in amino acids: CASSEDRETGNTIYF. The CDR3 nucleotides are TGCGCCAGCAGTGAGGACAGAGAGACTGGAAACACCATATATTTT.

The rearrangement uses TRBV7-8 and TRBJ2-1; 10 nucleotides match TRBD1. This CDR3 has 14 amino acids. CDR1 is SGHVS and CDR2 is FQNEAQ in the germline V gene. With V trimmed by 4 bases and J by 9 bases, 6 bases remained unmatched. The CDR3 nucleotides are TGTGCCAGCAGCTCGACAGGGGGCTCTGGTGAGCAGTTCTTC. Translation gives CASSSTGGSGEQFF.

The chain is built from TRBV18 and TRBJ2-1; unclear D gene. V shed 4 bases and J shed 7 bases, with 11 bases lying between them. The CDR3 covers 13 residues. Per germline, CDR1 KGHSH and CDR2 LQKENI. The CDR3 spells CASSLNVLNEQFF. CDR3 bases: TGTGCCAGCTCACTCAACGTTCTAAATGAGCAGTTCTTC.

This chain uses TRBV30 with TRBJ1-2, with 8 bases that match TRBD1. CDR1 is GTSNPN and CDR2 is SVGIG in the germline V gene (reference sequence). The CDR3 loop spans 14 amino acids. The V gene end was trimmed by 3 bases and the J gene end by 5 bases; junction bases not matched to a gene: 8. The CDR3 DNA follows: TGTGCCTGGAGGGAAGGACAGGGCCTTTATGGCTACACCTTC. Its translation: CAWREGQGLYGYTF.

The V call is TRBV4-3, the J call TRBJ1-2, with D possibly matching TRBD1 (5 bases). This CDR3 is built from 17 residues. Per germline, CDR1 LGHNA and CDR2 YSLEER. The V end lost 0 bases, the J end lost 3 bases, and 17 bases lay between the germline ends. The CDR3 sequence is CASSQDSAGRKHYGYTF. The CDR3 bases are TGCGCCAGCAGCCAAGATTCGGCAGGGAGGAAGCACTATGGCTACACCTTC.

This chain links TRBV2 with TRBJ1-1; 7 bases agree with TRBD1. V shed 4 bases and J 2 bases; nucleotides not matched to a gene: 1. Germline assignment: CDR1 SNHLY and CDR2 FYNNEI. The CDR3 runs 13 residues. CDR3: CASSGDRNTEAFF. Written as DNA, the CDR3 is TGTGCCAGCAGTGGGGACAGAAACACTGAAGCTTTCTTT.

Written as DNA, the CDR3 is TGTGCCAGCAGTCCCCGCCAGGGGGCATGGGAGTCTGAAGCTTTCTTT. Encoded protein: CASSPRQGAWESEAFF. The chain links TRBV28 to TRBJ1-1; 8 positions agree with TRBD1. Germline CDR1 and CDR2: MDHEN and SYDVKM. This CDR3 region has 16 residues. V was clipped by 5 bases and J by 6 bases; unmatched bases: 14.

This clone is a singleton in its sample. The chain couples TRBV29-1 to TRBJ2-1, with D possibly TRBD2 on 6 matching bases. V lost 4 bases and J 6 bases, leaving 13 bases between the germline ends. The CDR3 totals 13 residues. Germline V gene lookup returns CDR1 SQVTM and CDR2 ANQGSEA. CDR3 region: CSVVSRELNEQFF. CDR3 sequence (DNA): TGCAGCGTTGTCTCACGGGAGCTCAATGAGCAGTTCTTC.